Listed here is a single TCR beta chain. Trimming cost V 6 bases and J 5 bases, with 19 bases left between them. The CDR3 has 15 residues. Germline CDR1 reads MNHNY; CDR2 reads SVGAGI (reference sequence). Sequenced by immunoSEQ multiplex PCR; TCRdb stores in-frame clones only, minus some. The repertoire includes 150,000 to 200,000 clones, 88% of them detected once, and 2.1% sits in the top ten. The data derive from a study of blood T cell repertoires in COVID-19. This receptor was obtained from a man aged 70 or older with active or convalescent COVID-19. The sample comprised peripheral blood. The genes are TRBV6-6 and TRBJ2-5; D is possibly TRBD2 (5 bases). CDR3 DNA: TGTGCCAGCAGGAAGGACTTTTGGGGTAGGGAGACCCAGTACTTC. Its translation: CASRKDFWGRETQYF.